This record covers a single T cell receptor (beta chain). Libraries were prepared by immunoSEQ multiplex PCR; TCRdb keeps only in-frame clonotypes and omits some of them. The data contain tens of thousands of clones, around 93% of them seen just once; the ten biggest clones take up over 3%. This sample was included in a study of blood T cell repertoires in COVID-19. This CDR3 is built from 16 residues. In germline, CDR1 is LGHNT, CDR2 FRNRAP. With 1 base removed from V and 5 bases from J, the gap between germline ends came to 15 bases. This receptor was identified in a man aged 50-59 years with acute or convalescent COVID-19. The sequencing sample was made of peripheral blood. V and J are TRBV12-5 and TRBJ1-5, with a tentative D call TRBD1 (5 bases). In DNA form, the CDR3 reads TGTGCTAGTGGTTTGGAATCGACAGTTGGTGATCAGCCCCAGCATTTT. This encodes CASGLESTVGDQPQHF.